This T cell receptor (beta chain) came from a study of blood T cell repertoires in COVID-19. About the study: Spain, Italy and the United States supplied samples that represented acute and convalescent COVID-19. Nucleic acid was either cDNA or gDNA, and it came from T cells, B-cell-depleted T cells, or PBMCs.

Per the authors' pipeline: Using reference gene primer amplification, nucleated cell counts were estimated. Data came from immunoSEQ multiplex PCR; TCRdb stores just in-frame clones and leaves some out. V and J calls and clone size are given by that table; D and trimming were obtained from the DNA. The sample lists around 63,000 clones; 81% were seen once. The source of this sequence is a woman of 80 years or more with active or convalescent COVID-19. The material sequenced was peripheral blood.

The CDR3 DNA follows: TGTGCCAGCAGCCCCACAACTTCAGGGGTATTTGGCTACACCTTC. Translation: CASSPTTSGVFGYTF. The V call is TRBV27, the J call TRBJ1-2; tentative D call: TRBD1 (6 bases). CDR3 length: 15 amino acids. With 6 bases removed from V and 7 bases from J, the gap between germline ends came to 21 bases. From germline, CDR1 is MNHEY and CDR2 SMNVEV (reference sequence).